The 10 T cell receptor beta chains below all came from one sample that was sequenced in a study of technical replicates of blood from a handful of donors. Generated by immunoSEQ multiplex PCR, the TCRdb table keeps only in-frame clones and is missing some. Of about 83,000 clones in the sample, just over 90% were seen once. The sequenced material came from T cells isolated from PBMCs. These TCRs come from a human donor in good health.

The chain carries TRBV6-1 and TRBJ2-7, with 7 bases lining up with TRBD1. Germline V lookup: CDR1 MNHNS, CDR2 SASEGT. The trim removed 7 bases at V and 7 bases at J, leaving 13 bases unmatched. This CDR3 comprises 14 residues. CDR3: CASTPKEGAREQYF. CDR3 sequence (DNA): TGTGCCAGCACCCCAAAAGAGGGGGCGCGTGAGCAGTACTTC.

This sequence joins TRBV19 and TRBJ2-2; 8 positions match TRBD2. Germline assignment: CDR1 LNHDA and CDR2 SQIVND (reference sequence). The CDR3 is 20 residues long. V lost 1 base and J lost 5; bases outside the gene matches: 18. CDR3 DNA: TGTGCCAGTAGTATAGGCCGTTTAACTAGCGGAAGGGGATTTACCGGGGAGCTGTTTTTT. It yields the protein CASSIGRLTSGRGFTGELFF. The full variable domain, rest sourced from reference TRBV19 and TRBJ2-2, is DGGITQSPKYLFRKEGQNVTLSCEQNLNHDAMYWYRQDPGQGLRLIYYSQIVNDFQKGDIAEGYSVSREKKESFPLTVTSAQKNPTAFYLCASSIGRLTSGRGFTGELFFGEGSRLTVL.

The table lists this clone with a count of one. The V gene is TRBV19, the J gene TRBJ2-5; D is undetermined. Germline values: CDR1 LNHDA, CDR2 SQIVND (reference sequence). The V end was cut by 1 base, the J end by 1 base, with 4 bases between. The CDR3 has 13 amino acids. The CDR3 nucleotides are TGTGCCAGTAGTATAGCCTCCCAAGAGACCCAGTACTTC. Translating it yields CASSIASQETQYF.

The V and J genes are TRBV29-1 and TRBJ2-3; no firm D call. Trimming removed 5 bases at V and 1 base at J, with 10 bases between. Per the germline V gene, CDR1 is SQVTM and CDR2 is ANQGSEA. The CDR3 length is 13 residues. CDR3 protein: CSVPVEGTDTQYF. CDR3 bases: TGCAGCGTTCCGGTCGAGGGCACAGATACGCAGTATTTT.

This chain links TRBV5-1 with TRBJ2-6; D remains unclear. Germline CDR1 SGHRS, CDR2 YFSETQ. CDR3 length equals 16 residues. Trimming took 1 base from V and 0 from J, leaving 8 bases between them. The CDR3 protein is CASSLSPPSGANVLTF. The DNA of the CDR3 is TGCGCCAGCAGCTTGAGCCCCCCCTCTGGGGCCAACGTCCTGACTTTC. The whole variable domain, remainder taken from reference TRBV5-1 and TRBJ2-6, is KAGVTQTPRYLIKTRGQQVTLSCSPISGHRSVSWYQQTPGQGLQFLFEYFSETQRNKGNFPGRFSGRQFSNSRSEMNVSTLELGDSALYLCASSLSPPSGANVLTFGAGSRLTVL.

The V and J genes are TRBV6-4 and TRBJ2-1; D ambiguous. There are 12 residues in the CDR3. Looked up from germline, CDR1 is MRHNA and CDR2 is SNTAGT. V lost 8 bases to trimming and J lost 10 bases, with 15 bases between them. The CDR3 spells CASLSPGREQFF. DNA of the CDR3: TGTGCCAGCCTATCCCCGGGTAGGGAGCAGTTCTTC.

The CDR3 region is CASSPDGQGAFYEQYF. CDR3 nucleotides: TGTGCCAGCAGCCCCGACGGACAGGGGGCTTTCTACGAGCAGTACTTC. The gene calls are TRBV7-8 and TRBJ2-7; 11 bases are shared with TRBD1. V lost 5 bases, J lost 3 bases, and 9 bases stayed unmatched. CDR1 SGHVS and CDR2 FQNEAQ come from the germline V gene. This CDR3 has 16 amino acids.

This clone has just a few counts. The chain combines TRBV5-1 with TRBJ1-1; D perhaps matches TRBD1 (6 bases). Trimming took off 1 base at V and 4 bases at J, with 8 bases between the two ends. Germline CDR1 is SGHRS and CDR2 is YFSETQ. The CDR3 has 13 residues. The CDR3: CASSLTGLTEAFF. The CDR3, as DNA: TGCGCCAGCAGCTTGACAGGGCTCACTGAAGCTTTCTTT. Supplemented by reference TRBV5-1 and TRBJ1-1, the full variable domain reads KAGVTQTPRYLIKTRGQQVTLSCSPISGHRSVSWYQQTPGQGLQFLFEYFSETQRNKGNFPGRFSGRQFSNSRSEMNVSTLELGDSALYLCASSLTGLTEAFFGQGTRLTVV.

This clone was picked up one time. The chain has TRBV28 and TRBJ2-1, with 9 positions matching TRBD2. Germline loops: CDR1 MDHEN, CDR2 SYDVKM. The CDR3 covers 14 residues. V was clipped by 3 bases and J by 7 bases; unmatched bases: 4. CDR3 in amino acids: CASSLWREGNEQFF. CDR3 sequence (DNA): TGTGCCAGCAGTTTGTGGCGGGAGGGGAATGAGCAGTTCTTC. The entire variable domain, with the rest obtained from reference TRBV28 and TRBJ2-1, is as follows: DVKVTQSSRYLVKRTGEKVFLECVQDMDHENMFWYRQDPGLGLRLIYFSYDVKMKEKGDIPEGYSVSREKKERFSLILESASTNQTSMYLCASSLWREGNEQFFGPGTRLTVL.

The gene calls are TRBV15 and TRBJ1-2, with 7 bases matching TRBD1. This CDR3 is built from 14 residues. J gave up 4 bases and V 7 bases, and 9 bases lay outside the gene matches. Germline V gene data show CDR1 as LNHNV and CDR2 as YYDKDF (reference sequence). DNA for the CDR3: TGTGCCACCAACTTACAGGGGACTCTCTATGGCTACACCTTC. Amino acids: CATNLQGTLYGYTF.